This section outlines one T cell receptor (beta chain) sequence together with its context. Its antigen is not known. Time point here: patch test 3, about 24 weeks after DPC sensitization. The treatment is: therapeutic diphenylcyclopropenone sensitization with weekly scalp DPC. Each patch-test visit's blood sample preceded patch application. This sample was taken from a study of human T cells and chemical hapten exposure. As originally analysed: The number of TCRs in each sample had a median of 95,638 and spanned about 23,224 to 690,600. TCRdb itself ran the RACE reads through MiXCR, one entry per CDR3 protein. These V and J calls derive from TCRdb rather than the authors' analysis. The sample holds approximately 160,000 distinct CDR3 sequences, 28% seen once. Germline trimming cut 6 bases from V and 5 bases from J; bases unmatched to any gene: 17. Germline CDR1 is SQVTM and CDR2 is ANQGSEA. The length of the CDR3 is 16 residues.

Findings of the study overall: Donors were affected by alopecia, so their immune reaction might vary from that of healthy individuals.

The chain combines TRBV29-1 with TRBJ2-5; 8 nucleotides match TRBD2. The clonotype originates from a woman aged 18-29 years with alopecia areata. Some clones in this sample may be carry-over from other donors' samples. Specimen: whole blood, collected in connection with sensitization to the hapten diphenylcyclopropenone (DPC). The CDR3 sequence: CSVPRPGTRFRETQYF. Written as DNA, the CDR3 is TGCAGCGTCCCACGCCCCGGGACTAGGTTTCGGGAGACCCAGTACTTC.